These T cell receptor beta chains were read from a single sample in a study of vaccination and CD4 T cells after COVID-19. TCRdb reprocessed the PCR reads with MiXCR, giving one entry per CDR3 protein. The table has some 5,400 distinct CDR3 sequences, around half seen once; the top ten hold approximately 28%. Antigen specificity for these receptors is unknown. Sequenced: CD4+ T cells from blood, cultured in vitro. These receptors all come from a human donor who had recovered from COVID-19. CDR3s leave out the opening cysteine and the closing phenylalanine or tryptophan. A D gene is named only where the DNA matches it firmly.

j_gene	d_gene	v_gene	CDR3aa
TRBJ1-6	-	TRBV6-5	ASSSTSSPLH
TRBJ1-1	-	TRBV27	ASSLGAGVGDTEAF
TRBJ2-1	-	TRBV12-3/TRBV12-4	ASSSPSVYNEQF
TRBJ2-7	-	TRBV7-6	ASSPGYEYEQY
TRBJ1-1	TRBD1	TRBV7-9	ASSFGGQGVEAF
TRBJ2-7	-	TRBV5-5	ASSSRTRVYEQY
TRBJ2-7	TRBD2	TRBV19	ASSIGASGAYEQY
TRBJ2-2	-	TRBV6-5	ASSYTGGTGELF
TRBJ2-2	TRBD2	TRBV18	ASSSRLAGTGELF
TRBJ2-3	TRBD2	TRBV5-1	ASSPGLAGGWDTQY
TRBJ2-3	-	TRBV3-1	ASSQGEGRPTDTQY
TRBJ1-3	-	TRBV7-2	ASSPRLGQTLGNTIY
TRBJ1-5	TRBD1	TRBV15	ATSRPQTGRYQPQH
TRBJ1-2	TRBD1	TRBV14	ASSLPGQGAWGYT
TRBJ1-6	-	TRBV2	ASSGEVRRSPLH
TRBJ1-6	-	TRBV5-1	ASSLKADSPLH
TRBJ1-1	-	TRBV10-3	AISAEGWDTEAF
TRBJ1-3	-	TRBV7-6	ASGPGPDSGNTIY
TRBJ2-3	TRBD2	TRBV29-1	SVTGLAGGPDTQY
TRBJ1-4	-	TRBV20-1	SAREGGRKLF
TRBJ2-7	TRBD1	TRBV6-1	ASIGTVTYEQY
TRBJ2-3	TRBD1	TRBV6-1	ASRFQGARTDTRY
TRBJ2-3	TRBD2	TRBV7-2	ASSQQAGGGAHTQY
TRBJ2-3	-	TRBV15	ATSRGGEGGDTQY
TRBJ1-1	TRBD1	TRBV7-3	ASSLTYRGRINLRSNTEAF
TRBJ2-7	-	TRBV5-5	ASRGFYEQY
TRBJ1-2	-	TRBV11-3	ASSLGNYGYT
TRBJ1-1	-	TRBV10-3	AIRAELAMNTEAF
TRBJ1-1	TRBD1	TRBV5-1	ASSRDRGPTEAF
TRBJ2-7	-	TRBV7-9	ASSFGWGQQSSYEQY
TRBJ1-5	-	TRBV12-3/TRBV12-4	ASSASTERGNQPQH
TRBJ2-5	TRBD1	TRBV10-3	AIRPQGAEETQY
TRBJ2-1	-	TRBV20-1	SATALLTRTGNEQF
TRBJ2-4	TRBD1	TRBV20-1	SAGKRTGLVKNIQY
TRBJ2-3	-	TRBV7-9	ASSSEWGSVPDTQY
TRBJ2-5	-	TRBV5-1	ASSLVPGNQETQY
TRBJ2-7	-	TRBV4-2	ASSPLLGLVIYEQY
TRBJ2-5	TRBD1	TRBV20-1	SASPTGLGSETQY
TRBJ2-4	-	TRBV14	ASSPTGSVNIQY
TRBJ1-2	-	TRBV10-3	AIRQEYGYT
TRBJ2-5	-	TRBV24-1	ATSDPAVNQETQY
TRBJ1-2	-	TRBV7-2	ASSLATIPYGYT
TRBJ2-7	-	TRBV6-1	ATGTGSYEQY
TRBJ1-4	-	TRBV15	ATSRDSGGEKLF
TRBJ1-3	-	TRBV20-1	SASWGNTIY
TRBJ2-1	TRBD1	TRBV7-2	ASSRGQGWPEQF